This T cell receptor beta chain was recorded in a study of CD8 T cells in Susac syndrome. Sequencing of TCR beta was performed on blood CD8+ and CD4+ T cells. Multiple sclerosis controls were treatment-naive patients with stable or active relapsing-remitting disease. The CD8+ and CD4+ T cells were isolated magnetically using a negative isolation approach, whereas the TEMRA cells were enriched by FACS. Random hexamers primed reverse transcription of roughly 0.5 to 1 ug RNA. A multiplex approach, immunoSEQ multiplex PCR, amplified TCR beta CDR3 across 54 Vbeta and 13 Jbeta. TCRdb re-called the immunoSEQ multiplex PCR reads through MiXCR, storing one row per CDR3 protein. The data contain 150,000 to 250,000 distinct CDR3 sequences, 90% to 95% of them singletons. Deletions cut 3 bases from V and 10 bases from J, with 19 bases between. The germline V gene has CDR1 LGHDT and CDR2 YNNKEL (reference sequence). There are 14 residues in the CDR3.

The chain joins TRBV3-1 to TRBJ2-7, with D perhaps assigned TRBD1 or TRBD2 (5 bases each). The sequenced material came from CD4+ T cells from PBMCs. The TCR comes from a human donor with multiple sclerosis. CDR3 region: CASSQGEHGFLQYF. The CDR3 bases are TGTGCCAGCAGCCAGGGGGAGCACGGTTTTCTCCAGTACTTC.